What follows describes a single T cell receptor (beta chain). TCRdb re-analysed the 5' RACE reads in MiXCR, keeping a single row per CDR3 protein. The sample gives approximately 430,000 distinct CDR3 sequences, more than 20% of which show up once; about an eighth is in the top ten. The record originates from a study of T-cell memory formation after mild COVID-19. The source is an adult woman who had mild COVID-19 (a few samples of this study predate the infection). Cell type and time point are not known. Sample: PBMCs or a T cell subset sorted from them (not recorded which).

The CDR3 DNA reads as TGTGCCTGGAGTGTCGGGTCCGGGCGGTTCTTC. Translated, it gives CAWSVGSGRFF. The chain employs TRBV30 and TRBJ2-1; D not certain. V gave up 0 bases and J gave up 15 bases, with 12 bases separating them. Germline CDR1 and CDR2: GTSNPN and SVGIG (reference sequence). This CDR3 comprises 11 residues.